The clone carrying this T cell receptor (beta chain) was picked up one time. Its antigen is not identified. At sampling all donors were nominally healthy, likely with unrecorded immune exposures. With V trimmed by 6 bases and J by 0 bases, 9 bases remained unmatched. This CDR3 has 18 residues. The germline V gene has CDR1 SGHRS and CDR2 YFSETQ. Primers: 60 Vbeta forward and 13 Jbeta reverse. TCRdb keeps only in-frame clones here, not all; method: immunoSEQ multiplex PCR. Here the sample spans 100,000 or so clones, about 75% being singletons. The record originates from a study of cytomegalovirus exposure and HLA in healthy donors. The study, taken as a whole, reports: In a later analysis, V- and J-gene trimming of beta chains associated with a DCLRE1C missense variant, replicated independently. In most subjects, TCR beta sequences reportedly gave accurate predictions of HLA-A and HLA-B alleles.

The J gene is TRBJ2-1, the V gene TRBV5-1, with 13 bases matching TRBD2. Sequenced input: PBMCs. The source is a man aged 50-60 years in good health and CMV-seronegative. Here the CDR3 DNA reads TGCGCCAGCATCCCGGGACTAGCGGGGTTTAGCTCCTACAATGAGCAGTTCTTC. Translation gives CASIPGLAGFSSYNEQFF.